This T cell receptor beta chain was identified in a study of blood T cell repertoires in COVID-19 (dated by TCRdb to 2018 to 2021). For context, the study as a whole: Samples covering the acute and convalescent phases of COVID-19 were provided by collaborators in the United States, Italy and Spain. Where HLA class I and class II types were available, the types were taken from metadata supplied by the sample provider, not from assay-based typing. Subjects who had been exposed to COVID-19, were actively infected with it, or had recovered from it provided the deeply sampled blood TCRbeta repertoires that made up the dataset. A de-identified subject ID, COVID-19 status, age in years and sex were almost always included in the sample metadata. The material from the prospective study consisted of cDNA or gDNA derived from T cells, B-cell-depleted T cells, or PBMCs. The samples were drawn from two sources: the first 160 participants of the ongoing ImmuneRACE study, and over 1,000 subjects contributed by 6 global collaborators. The repertoires were released in a freely available public database intended as a resource for research on the immune response to SARS-CoV-2. The research as a whole found: The amount of clinical and demographic metadata varied by source and participant and was provided uncurated.

A remark on this clone: The target of this receptor is not known. The sample holds no much larger clone one base away, and base qualities are not on file.

TCRbeta CDR3 regions were amplified from genomic DNA using the immunoSEQ Assay, a bias-controlled multiplex PCR. Per the source publication's procedure: The number of nucleated cells in each sample was estimated by amplification of reference gene primers within the assay. To quantify the absolute abundance of each unique TCRbeta CDR3 rearrangement, sequence reads were collapsed and filtered. For each sample, productive Simpson clonality was calculated as the square root of Simpson's diversity index across productive rearrangements. The table was pulled from immuneACCESS by TCRdb, which kept in-frame rearrangements only. Such tables lose some clones; where checked, under half of the loss comes from unresolved V genes, and the rest has no known cause. The V and J calls and clone size are taken from that table; D and trimming were inferred from the DNA. This sample lists under 500,000 clones; around 90% were detected once. Of the sample, over 1.5% falls within the top ten clones.

For CDR1 and CDR2, the germline V gene (reference sequence) lists LNHDA and SQIVND. The CDR3 starts with the cysteine, ends with the phenylalanine, and has 14 residues. Only CDR3 DNA remains: 42 bases, in frame from the first base. V is clipped by 5 bases and J by 1 base, and the sequence between their germline boundaries is 11 bases long. Participants in the prospective study were aged roughly 18 to 89 years, lived in about two dozen United States geographic areas, and enrolled through a virtual design. In the prospective study, participants were assigned to cohorts based on the clinical history participants reported in a screening survey and a study questionnaire. Mobile phlebotomists in the prospective study collected whole blood, serum and a nasopharyngeal or oropharyngeal swab from every participant. Over an approximately 2-month period, participants in the prospective study had the option of providing additional blood draws and questionnaires. Prospective study blood samples were shipped either frozen or at room temperature before DNA extraction.

Sequences were obtained from PBMCs or T cells enriched from blood (not recorded which). The chain was built from TRBV19 and TRBJ1-1; 6 matching bases give a weak D call of TRBD1. The TCR comes from a woman younger than 35 with acute COVID-19. CDR3 loop: CASSSDRWNTEAFF. The DNA reads as follows: TGTGCCAGTAGTTCCGACAGGTGGAACACTGAAGCTTTCTTT.